The sequence of this TCR beta chain was determined in a study of CD8 T cells in Susac syndrome (dated by TCRdb to about 2019). The study in broad terms: Repertoire sequencing was used to test whether CD8+ T cell activation and differentiation in Susac syndrome was antigen driven.

Study-wide findings and limitations: The study acknowledged that relatively few individuals were included in the TCR sequencing and HLA analysis.

Peripheral blood CD8+ and CD4+ T cells from healthy donors, Susac syndrome patients and multiple sclerosis patients were profiled using high-throughput TCR beta sequencing. Healthy donors were included as age- and sex-matched controls. Bulk CD8+ and CD4+ T cells were purified by magnetic negative isolation, while CD8+ TEMRA cells were enriched using FACS. Blood was collected in EDTA tubes and processed within 24 hours, with PBMCs isolated through density gradient centrifugation. PBMCs destined for TCR sequencing were cryopreserved in liquid nitrogen and later thawed in a 37 °C water bath. A purity of at least 90% was achieved for sorted or isolated CD4+, CD8+ and CD8+ TEMRA cells. The CDR3 sequence holds 13 residues, the cysteine and phenylalanine included. The retained sequence is limited to the CDR3, 39 bases, with the frame set at the first base. Trimming costs V 0 bases and J 9 bases, and their ends lie 9 bases apart. CDR1 and CDR2 are drawn from the germline V gene: SGHTA, FQGNSA.

Comments on this clonotype: This receptor's antigen is unknown. No base quality information exists; no much larger clone differs at one position.

RNA was extracted with the RNeasy kit and about 0.5 to 1 ug was reverse transcribed using random hexamers. The immunoSEQ multiplex PCR assay, which covers 54 Vbeta and 13 Jbeta segments, was used to amplify TCR beta CDR3 regions. To correct PCR amplification bias, a synthetic template baseline was used for both primer optimization and computational correction. The paper's processing steps were these. Reads were assigned to V, D and J genes according to IMGT and analyzed in immunoSEQ Analyzer, with only productive sequences retained. Clonality was computed as one minus Shannon entropy normalized by log2 of the number of productive unique sequences. For each patient and control, public and private clones were evaluated within the 100 most prevalent clones. Susac-specific clones were defined as absent from healthy and MS cohorts, over a thousand published viral clones and other ImmuneACCESS disease sequences. In-frame beta chains were kept once TCRdb had trimmed the public reads at Q25 with fastp and called clones with MiXCR. Identical CDR3 proteins give one entry, which carries the most common genes and DNA. For this entry, the V and J calls and clone size follow TCRdb and not the study's own pipeline. This sample is represented by about 120,000 distinct CDR3 sequences; roughly 94% of them were singletons. 0.098% of the sample is held by the ten biggest clonotypes.

The sequencing sample was made of CD4+ T cells from PBMCs. The sequence was obtained from a human donor in good health. The chain is made from TRBV7-2 and TRBJ1-3; the D gene cannot be resolved reliably. The DNA sequence is TGTGCCAGCAGCTTAGCCGAAGGACGCACCATATATTTT. Its translation reads: CASSLAEGRTIYF.